Presented here are 21 T cell receptor beta chains from one specimen sequenced in a study of blood T cell repertoires in COVID-19. TCRdb keeps only in-frame clones here, not all; method: immunoSEQ multiplex PCR. The data show about 98,000 clones, about 87% seen once. Sequencing was done on a sample of peripheral blood. Receptors originate from a man between 45 and 60 years old with active or convalescent COVID-19.

Regarding this clone: At the DNA level, this CDR3 is encoded by other sequences in the same sample as well. The rearrangement uses TRBV5-1 and TRBJ2-1, with no clear D. The CDR3 consists of 12 residues. Trimming removed 1 base from V and 6 bases from J, with 5 bases in between. Germline lookup yields CDR1 SGHRS and CDR2 YFSETQ. CDR3 coding DNA: TGCGCCAGCAGCTTGCCGCGCAATGAGCAGTTCTTC. Protein: CASSLPRNEQFF.

The chain carries TRBV2 and TRBJ2-3; 9 bases agree with TRBD2. The CDR3 covers 15 residues. The germline V gene encodes CDR1 SNHLY and CDR2 FYNNEI. V was clipped by 5 bases and J by 1 base; unmatched bases: 4. The CDR3 nucleotides read TGTGCCAGCAGTCTGTCTAGCGGGGGCACAGATACGCAGTATTTT. Encoded protein: CASSLSSGGTDTQYF. The full variable domain, completed using reference TRBV2 and TRBJ2-3, is EPEVTQTPSHQVTQMGQEVILRCVPISNHLYFYWYRQILGQKVEFLVSFYNNEISEKSEIFDDQFSVERPDGSNFTLKIRSTKLEDSAMYFCASSLSSGGTDTQYFGPGTRLTVL.

CDR3 sequence: CASSRGQSRGGAYEQYF. The CDR3 coding sequence is TGTGCCAGCAGTCGCGGGCAGTCCCGAGGGGGAGCCTACGAGCAGTACTTC. The rearrangement joins TRBV6-6 to TRBJ2-7; a weak D match, TRBD1 (6 bases). CDR3 length equals 17 residues. The V gene lost 5 bases and the J gene lost 2 bases, with 22 bases spanning the gap. Germline CDR1 and CDR2: MNHNY and SVGAGI (reference sequence).

This rearrangement joins TRBV7-9 to TRBJ1-4; maybe TRBD1 (6 bases). CDR1 and CDR2 from the germline V gene are SEHNR and FQNEAQ (reference sequence). Trimming shortened V by 4 bases and J by 5 bases, and 11 bases separated the two germline ends. CDR3 size: 14 residues. CDR3 nucleotides: TGTGCCAGCAGCTCGGGACACGCAAATGAAAAACTGTTTTTT. It specifies CASSSGHANEKLFF.

The V gene is TRBV6-1, the J gene TRBJ1-5, with TRBD1 matching 7 bases. Looked up from germline, CDR1 is MNHNS and CDR2 is SASEGT. This CDR3 has 15 amino acids. V lost 5 bases and J lost 2; bases outside the gene matches: 6. The chain's CDR3 is CASSFTGEGNQPQHF. The CDR3 DNA reads TGTGCCAGCAGTTTTACAGGGGAAGGCAATCAGCCCCAGCATTTT.

The V call is TRBV19, the J call TRBJ1-2; the D is unclear. The CDR3 extends over 14 amino acids. Germline V gives CDR1 LNHDA, CDR2 SQIVND (reference sequence). Trimming removed 8 bases at V and 7 bases at J, with 20 bases between. CDR3 nucleotide sequence: TGTGCCAGTTCTCTTCGTGGGCAGGATCCTGGCTACACCTTC. Its protein product is CASSLRGQDPGYTF.

The chain has TRBV20-1 and TRBJ2-7; D might be TRBD1 (5 bases). CDR3 length: 14 residues. Trimming shortened V by 3 bases and J by 0 bases, and 12 bases separated the two germline ends. Germline lookup yields CDR1 DFQATT and CDR2 SNEGSKA (reference sequence). The CDR3 DNA reads as TGCAGTGCTAGTGGGCAGGGCAACTCCTACGAGCAGTACTTC. This gives the protein CSASGQGNSYEQYF.

V and J are TRBV6-5 and TRBJ2-1; a possible D gene is TRBD2 (6 bases). This CDR3 region has 12 residues. Trimming removed 7 bases at V and 10 bases at J, with 14 bases between. Looked up from germline, CDR1 is MNHEY and CDR2 is SVGAGI. The CDR3 spells CASTTRRGEQFF. CDR3 sequence (DNA): TGTGCCAGCACTACCCGGAGGGGAGAGCAGTTCTTC.

The chain joins TRBV7-9 to TRBJ1-5; D ambiguous. The CDR3 spans 15 residues. The germline V gene has CDR1 SEHNR and CDR2 FQNEAQ (reference sequence). V was trimmed by 1 base and J by 7 bases, leaving 14 bases between them. This CDR3 is CASSLDGSAGQPQHF. The CDR3 DNA reads TGTGCCAGCAGCTTAGATGGTTCCGCGGGGCAGCCCCAGCATTTT.

This clone was recorded many times. This chain joins TRBV14 and TRBJ1-1, with 7 nucleotides matching TRBD1. CDR3 size: 14 residues. Germline V gene lookup returns CDR1 SGHDN and CDR2 FVKESK. After removal of 4 bases from V and 4 bases from J, the junction contained 6 bases not matched to a gene. CDR3 sequence: CASSPTGMGTEAFF. CDR3 in DNA: TGTGCCAGCAGCCCGACAGGGATGGGCACTGAAGCTTTCTTT.

The rearrangement uses TRBV6-2 or TRBV6-3 and TRBJ2-7; TRBD2 is a possible D gene (6 bases). The V gene lost 3 bases and the J gene lost 4 bases, with 13 bases spanning the gap. There are 14 residues in the CDR3. Germline CDR1 MNHEY, CDR2 SVGEGT. The DNA for the CDR3 is TGTGCCAGCAGTTATTGGGGGACTGAGTACGAGCAGTACTTC. It translates to CASSYWGTEYEQYF.

This clone was observed many times. This chain connects TRBV5-4 to TRBJ1-1; TRBD1 matches at 10 bases. CDR3 length: 17 amino acids. J was trimmed by 10 bases and V by 5 bases; bases with no gene match: 20. Germline V gene lookup returns CDR1 SGHNT and CDR2 YYREEE (reference sequence). In nucleotides, the CDR3 is TGTGCCAGCAGGCGTGACAGGGGGCGCAGGCTGGACAGGGTAGCTTTCTTT. Translated: CASRRDRGRRLDRVAFF.

The chain combines TRBV18 with TRBJ2-3; 8 nucleotides match TRBD2. V lost 6 bases to trimming and J lost 2 bases; unmatched junction nucleotides: 10. The CDR3 is made up of 16 amino acids. Germline CDR1 and CDR2: KGHSH and LQKENI. The CDR3 DNA sequence: TGTGCCAGCTCGTCCGGGACTAGGGGGATCACAGATACGCAGTATTTT. The encoded protein is CASSSGTRGITDTQYF.

The CDR3 is CASSPPLVPTSTDTQYF. CDR3 coding DNA: TGTGCCAGCTCACCACCGCTGGTCCCAACTAGCACAGATACGCAGTATTTT. This chain connects TRBV18 to TRBJ2-3; D is undetermined. The CDR3 spans 17 residues. Looked up from germline, CDR1 is KGHSH and CDR2 is LQKENI. Trimming cost V 0 bases and J 0 bases, with 13 bases left between them.

The V and J genes are TRBV6-5 and TRBJ1-6; D is possibly TRBD1 (5 bases). V lost 10 bases to trimming and J lost 6 bases, with 16 bases between them. The germline CDR1 and CDR2 sequences are MNHEY and SVGAGI. The CDR3 extends over 14 amino acids. The CDR3 DNA reads TGTGCCACCATGCCGGGGGGAGGTAATTCACCCCTCCACTTT. It codes for CATMPGGGNSPLHF.

About this clone: At the DNA level, this CDR3 is encoded by other sequences in the same sample as well. This chain connects TRBV12-3 or TRBV12-4 to TRBJ1-5; 7 positions match TRBD1. The length of the CDR3 is 13 residues. V gave up 6 bases and J gave up 2 bases; unmatched junction bases: 1. CDR3 sequence (DNA): TGTGCCAGCAGCAGGGGGGGCAATCAGCCCCAGCATTTT. Translation: CASSRGGNQPQHF.

This clone was detected only once. V gene TRBV29-1 combines with J gene TRBJ2-1; 15 nucleotides match TRBD2. The CDR3 is made up of 14 amino acids. V lost 6 bases, J lost 3 bases, and 0 bases stayed unmatched. The germline gives CDR1 SQVTM, CDR2 ANQGSEA. For the CDR3, the DNA is TGCAGCGTGGGACTAGCGGGGGGCTACAATGAGCAGTTCTTC. Its translation is CSVGLAGGYNEQFF.

The V and J genes are TRBV4-3 and TRBJ1-4, with D uncertain. Germline CDR1 is LGHNA and CDR2 is YSLEER. The CDR3 consists of 16 residues. V was clipped by 0 bases and J by 4 bases, with 12 bases between them. The CDR3 spells CASSQDPGLVNEKLFF. Written as DNA, the CDR3 is TGCGCCAGCAGCCAAGACCCTGGACTTGTTAATGAAAAACTGTTTTTT.

In its sample, this clone was seen once. This rearrangement joins TRBV4-1 to TRBJ2-5; TRBD2 agrees at 8 bases. V trimming: 0 bases; J trimming: 5 bases; junction bases outside the gene matches: 5. The germline V gene encodes CDR1 MGHRA and CDR2 YSYEKL. The CDR3 is made up of 15 amino acids. The CDR3, as DNA: TGCGCCAGCAGCCAAGACCCACTAGCGGCTGAGACCCAGTACTTC. This sequence encodes CASSQDPLAAETQYF.

The V gene is TRBV18, the J gene TRBJ2-3, with TRBD2 matching over 7 bases. The CDR3 consists of 16 residues. The V gene's germline CDR1 is KGHSH and CDR2 LQKENI. V was pared by 5 bases and J by 3 bases, with 11 bases of the junction left unmatched. The CDR3 loop is CASSRSARGGTDTQYF. The CDR3 bases are TGTGCCAGCTCAAGATCTGCGCGGGGAGGGACAGATACGCAGTATTTT.

V and J are TRBV30 and TRBJ1-2; the D is unclear. CDR3 length: 14 amino acids. Germline V gene lookup returns CDR1 GTSNPN and CDR2 SVGIG (reference sequence). V shed 1 base and J shed 6 bases, with 15 bases lying between them. The CDR3, as DNA: TGTGCCTGGAGTGGCGAACTCTCGCTCCATGGCTACACCTTC. Amino acid sequence: CAWSGELSLHGYTF.